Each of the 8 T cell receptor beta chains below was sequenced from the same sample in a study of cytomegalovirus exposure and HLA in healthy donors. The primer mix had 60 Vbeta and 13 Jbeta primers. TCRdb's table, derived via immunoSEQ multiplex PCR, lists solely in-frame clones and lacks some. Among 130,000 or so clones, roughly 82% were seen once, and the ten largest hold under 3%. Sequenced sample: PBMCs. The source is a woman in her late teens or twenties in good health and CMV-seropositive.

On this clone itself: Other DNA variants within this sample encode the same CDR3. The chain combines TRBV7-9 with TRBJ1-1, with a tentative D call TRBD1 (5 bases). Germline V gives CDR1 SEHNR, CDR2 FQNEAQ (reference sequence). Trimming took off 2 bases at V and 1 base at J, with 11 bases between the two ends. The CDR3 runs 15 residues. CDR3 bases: TGTGCCAGCAGCTTATCGTGGGGGGGGAACACTGAAGCTTTCTTT. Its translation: CASSLSWGGNTEAFF.

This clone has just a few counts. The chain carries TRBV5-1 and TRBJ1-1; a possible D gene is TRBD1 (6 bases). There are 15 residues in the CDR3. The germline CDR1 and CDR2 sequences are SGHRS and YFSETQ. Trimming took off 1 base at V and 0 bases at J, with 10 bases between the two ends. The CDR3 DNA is TGCGCCAGCAGCTTGCAGGGGAGCATGAACACTGAAGCTTTCTTT. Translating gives CASSLQGSMNTEAFF.

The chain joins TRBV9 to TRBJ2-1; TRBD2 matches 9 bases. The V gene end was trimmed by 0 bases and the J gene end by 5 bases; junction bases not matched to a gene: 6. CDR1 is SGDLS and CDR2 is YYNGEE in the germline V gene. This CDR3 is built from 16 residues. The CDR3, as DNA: TGTGCCAGCAGCGTAGGGCCGGGACTAGCTGACAATGAGCAGTTCTTC. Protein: CASSVGPGLADNEQFF. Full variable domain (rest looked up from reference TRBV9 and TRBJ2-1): DSGVTQTPKHLITATGQRVTLRCSPRSGDLSVYWYQQSLDQGLQFLIQYYNGEERAKGNILERFSAQQFPDLHSELNLSSLELGDSALYFCASSVGPGLADNEQFFGPGTRLTVL.

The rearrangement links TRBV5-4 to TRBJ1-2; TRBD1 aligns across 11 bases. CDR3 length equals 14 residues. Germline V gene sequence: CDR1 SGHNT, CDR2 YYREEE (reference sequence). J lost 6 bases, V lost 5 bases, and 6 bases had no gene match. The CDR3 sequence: CASRGTGGFDGYTF. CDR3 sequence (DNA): TGTGCCAGCAGAGGGACAGGGGGGTTTGATGGCTACACCTTC.

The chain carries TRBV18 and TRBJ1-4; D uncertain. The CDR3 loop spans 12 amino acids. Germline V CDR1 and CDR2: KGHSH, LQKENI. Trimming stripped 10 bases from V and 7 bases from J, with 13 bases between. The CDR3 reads CATYNGVEKLFF. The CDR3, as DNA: TGTGCCACCTACAACGGGGTTGAAAAACTGTTTTTT.

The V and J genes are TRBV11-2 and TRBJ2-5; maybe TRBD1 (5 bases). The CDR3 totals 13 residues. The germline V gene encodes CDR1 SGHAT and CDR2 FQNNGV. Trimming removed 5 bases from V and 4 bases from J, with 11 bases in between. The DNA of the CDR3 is TGTGCCAGCAGCCAGGGATCGAGAGAGACCCAGTACTTC. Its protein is CASSQGSRETQYF.

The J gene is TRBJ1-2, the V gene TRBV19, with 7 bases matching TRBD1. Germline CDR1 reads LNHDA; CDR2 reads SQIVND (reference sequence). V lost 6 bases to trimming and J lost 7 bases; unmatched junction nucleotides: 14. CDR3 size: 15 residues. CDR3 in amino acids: CASSLGADRVRGYTF. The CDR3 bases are TGTGCCAGTAGCCTGGGGGCTGACAGGGTTCGTGGCTACACCTTC.

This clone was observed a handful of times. CDR3 DNA sequence: TGCAGTGCTAGCCCTCTCGGTGAGCAGTTCTTC. It translates to CSASPLGEQFF. The chain carries TRBV20-1 and TRBJ2-1; D remains ambiguous. Germline values: CDR1 DFQATT, CDR2 SNEGSKA (reference sequence). The CDR3 runs 11 residues. The V end lost 3 bases, the J end lost 9 bases, and 9 bases lay between the germline ends.